This TCR beta chain was sequenced during a study of shared clonotypes between healthy human individuals. The study, taken as a whole, reports: An effect of sequencing depth on clonotype sharing among donors was expected.

In regard to this clone: The antigen remains unidentified.

This CDR3 spans 14 amino acids. Germline V lookup: CDR1 SGHTS, CDR2 YDEGEE. Trimming took 4 bases from V and 4 from J; bases not matched to a gene: 5. The assay was immunoSEQ multiplex PCR, and TCRdb's table has in-frame clones only and misses some. The sample has about 990,000 clones, around 78% seen once. Splitting the CD4+ cells yielded a CD45RA+ naive subset and a CD45RA-negative memory subset. The sample consisted of memory CD4+ T cells from PBMCs. As to subset: CD45RA-negative fraction. The V gene is TRBV5-8, the J gene TRBJ1-3; 7 bases fit TRBD1. This sequence was found in a man younger than 35 in good health. Some clones in this sample may be carry-over from other donors' samples. CDR3 nucleotide sequence: TGTGCCAGCAGCCGCGGGACAGTAGGAAACACCATATATTTT. Translated: CASSRGTVGNTIYF.